This T cell receptor (beta chain) was captured in a study of T cells in Graves' hyperthyroidism and ophthalmopathy. Study-level points and caveats: Appearing also in blood were most of the thyroid clonotypes expanded above 0.001.

Worth noting for this clonotype: Its antigen remains unidentified.

Not enrolled were patients with uncontrolled infection, other autoimmune disease, pregnancy or lactation. Diagnosis rested on symptoms, serum thyroxine and TRAb, thyroid ultrasound, and orbital computed tomography. Per germline, CDR1 KGHDR and CDR2 SFDVKD. V gave up 4 bases and J gave up 1 base, with 5 bases separating them. The CDR3 sequence is 13 residues long. It was RNA transcripts that yielded the amplified TCR beta CDR3 regions. The HTBI primer set drove a first-round RT-PCR of the TCR CDR3. One entry per CDR3 protein, called by TCRdb with MiXCR from the multiplex PCR reads. The sample includes approximately 360,000 distinct CDR3 sequences, roughly 25% of them seen just once.

Sequenced input: blood. The chain is built from TRBV24-1 and TRBJ2-3, with D unresolved. The receptor comes from a man over 45 with Graves' hyperthyroidism. CDR3 amino acids: CATSDLRTDTQYF. The CDR3 coding sequence is TGTGCCACCAGTGACCTCCGCACAGATACGCAGTATTTT.